The 21 T cell receptor beta chains below were found in one sample sequenced in a study of T cells after yellow fever vaccination. TCRdb re-derived calls from the 5' RACE reads in MiXCR, one entry per CDR3 protein. The sample gives roughly 49,000 distinct CDR3 sequences, roughly 7.3% of which show up once; less than 35% is in the top ten. The source was CD8+ T cells sorted from PBMCs, collected roughly 14 days after the first yellow fever vaccination. These receptors were obtained from a man aged 18 to 35 who received the YFV17D yellow fever vaccine.

Comment on this clonotype: Relative to the germline gene, one junction end is altered; a read error may explain this. J is TRBJ2-5 and V is TRBV6-1; 8 nucleotides match TRBD2. The CDR3 loop spans 15 amino acids. CDR1 is MNHNS and CDR2 is SASEGT in the germline V gene. The CDR3 DNA reads TGTGCTAGCAGTGAACTAACGGGGGGGCAAGAGACCCAGTACTTC. Protein: CASSELTGGQETQYF.

V usage is TRBV15 and J usage is TRBJ1-5, with D tentatively TRBD1 (6 bases). Germline assignment: CDR1 LNHNV and CDR2 YYDKDF (reference sequence). The CDR3 has 15 amino acids. The V and J ends lost 0 bases and 6 bases respectively, with 12 bases between them. The CDR3 DNA reads TGTGCCACCAGCAGAGATCGGGGGCCCACTCAGCCCCAGCATTTT. Its translation: CATSRDRGPTQPQHF.

This clonotype was counted ten times or more. This chain uses TRBV6-2 or TRBV6-3 with TRBJ2-7; either TRBD1 or TRBD2 may fit D (5 bases each). The CDR3 totals 15 residues. The V end lost 0 bases, the J end lost 6 bases, and 15 bases lay between the germline ends. Germline V lookup: CDR1 MNHEY, CDR2 SVGEGT. CDR3 nucleotide sequence: TGTGCCAGCAGTTACTCTTGGGGGATCGCGGGCGAGCAGTACTTC. Translation: CASSYSWGIAGEQYF.

This clonotype was picked up many times. A junction boundary mismatches the germline segment, possibly from a read error. J is TRBJ2-4 and V is TRBV10-3; tentatively, D is TRBD1 or TRBD2 (5 bases each). The CDR3 spans 12 residues. Germline lookup yields CDR1 ENHRY and CDR2 SYGVKD. CDR3 bases: TGTGCCATCAGTGAGGCCGGATGGGGGATACACTTC. Translating it yields CAISEAGWGIHF.

This clonotype appeared many times. The J gene is TRBJ2-2, the V gene TRBV19; 8 bases are shared with TRBD2. Per germline, CDR1 LNHDA and CDR2 SQIVND (reference sequence). The length of the CDR3 is 15 residues. The ends lost 7 bases at V and 7 bases at J; junction bases unmatched: 11. CDR3 amino acids: CASNFVGGVDGELFF. CDR3 DNA sequence: TGTGCCAGTAACTTCGTCGGGGGGGTCGACGGGGAGCTGTTTTTT.

V and J are TRBV5-1 and TRBJ2-2, with 7 nucleotides matching TRBD1. With V trimmed by 5 bases and J by 6 bases, 10 bases remained unmatched. The CDR3 runs 15 residues. Per the germline V gene, CDR1 is SGHRS and CDR2 is YFSETQ. The CDR3 DNA follows: TGCGCCAGCAGGTTAACAGGGGTAGCAGCCGGGGAGCTGTTTTTT. Translated, it gives CASRLTGVAAGELFF.

V is TRBV5-1 and J is TRBJ1-5, with TRBD1 matching 10 bases. The ends lost 0 bases at V and 7 bases at J; junction bases unmatched: 4. The CDR3 length is 15 residues. The V gene's germline CDR1 is SGHRS and CDR2 YFSETQ. The CDR3 sequence: CASSLGDRGGQPQHF. Here the CDR3 DNA reads TGCGCCAGCAGCTTGGGGGACAGGGGCGGGCAGCCCCAGCATTTT.

This clonotype has only a few counts. The chain carries TRBV15 and TRBJ1-2, with 9 bases matching TRBD1. This CDR3 is built from 20 residues. Germline CDR1 reads LNHNV; CDR2 reads YYDKDF (reference sequence). Trimming cost V 3 bases and J 4 bases; bases outside gene matches: 21. The CDR3 region is CATSSSLLGGQGVRSYGYTF. The CDR3 nucleotides are TGTGCCACCAGCAGTAGTCTCCTCGGGGGACAGGGTGTTCGTAGCTATGGCTACACCTTC.

This clonotype has a count of ten or more. The chain couples TRBV4-1 to TRBJ1-4, with 8 bases that match TRBD1. This CDR3 contains 16 residues. Germline trimming cut 4 bases from V and 5 bases from J; bases unmatched to any gene: 9. Germline V gene data show CDR1 as MGHRA and CDR2 as YSYEKL. This CDR3 reads CASSPAGGQGNEKLFF. Written as DNA, the CDR3 is TGCGCCAGCAGCCCGGCTGGAGGACAGGGAAATGAAAAACTGTTTTTT.

Many counts were recorded for this clonotype. The chain carries TRBV6-5 and TRBJ1-3, with D perhaps TRBD1 (5 bases). V was trimmed by 2 bases and J by 6 bases, leaving 8 bases between them. This CDR3 spans 13 amino acids. Germline V lookup: CDR1 MNHEY, CDR2 SVGAGI. CDR3 region: CASSYGGENTIYF. In DNA, the CDR3 is TGTGCCAGCAGTTACGGAGGGGAAAACACCATATATTTT.

This clonotype has a count of ten or more. The chain couples TRBV6-5 to TRBJ2-2; D gene unclear. This CDR3 contains 14 residues. Trimming took 5 bases from V and 4 from J, leaving 11 bases between them. Germline CDR1 and CDR2: MNHEY and SVGAGI. CDR3 loop: CASSPVGRTGELFF. DNA of the CDR3: TGTGCCAGCAGTCCCGTCGGGCGCACCGGGGAGCTGTTTTTT.

Many counts were recorded for this clonotype. The rearrangement joins TRBV4-2 to TRBJ1-2, with 7 bases identical to TRBD1. This CDR3 contains 14 residues. Trimming at V came to 5 bases and at J to 8 bases, leaving 11 bases not matched to a gene. Germline CDR1 LGHNA, CDR2 YNFKEQ. The chain's CDR3 is CASSNKTGYEGYTF. The CDR3, as DNA: TGTGCCAGCAGCAATAAGACAGGGTACGAAGGCTACACCTTC.

In this sample, this clonotype turned up many times. The V call is TRBV4-2, the J call TRBJ2-5, with D perhaps matching TRBD1 or TRBD2 (7 bases each). CDR1 is LGHNA and CDR2 is YNFKEQ in the germline V gene. CDR3 size: 15 residues. V was pared by 3 bases and J by 2 bases, with 13 bases between. In DNA form, the CDR3 reads TGTGCCAGCAGCCAGGGGCAGGGGGGGCAAGAGACCCAGTACTTC. It is translated as CASSQGQGGQETQYF.

The gene calls are TRBV7-2 and TRBJ2-1, with D possibly being TRBD2 (5 bases). Trimming removed 9 bases at V and 8 bases at J, with 26 bases between. Germline V gene lookup returns CDR1 SGHTA and CDR2 FQGNSA. The CDR3 loop spans 16 amino acids. CDR3 protein: CARSPRLVPAGDEQFF. The CDR3 DNA is TGTGCCAGGAGCCCTAGGCTCGTCCCGGCGGGCGATGAGCAGTTCTTC.

In this sample, this clonotype turned up a few times. This chain connects TRBV7-6 to TRBJ2-6; D may be TRBD1 (6 bases). Germline lookup yields CDR1 SGHVS and CDR2 FNYEAQ. V was pared by 5 bases and J by 4 bases, with 21 bases between. The CDR3 loop spans 18 amino acids. CDR3: CASSLAIDSGAGANVLTF. DNA for the CDR3: TGTGCCAGCAGCCTGGCCATTGACTCAGGGGCGGGGGCCAACGTCCTGACTTTC. The variable domain in full, with the rest retrieved from reference TRBV7-6 and TRBJ2-6, is GAGVSQSPRYKVTKRGQDVALRCDPISGHVSLYWYRQALGQGPEFLTYFNYEAQQDKSGLPNDRFSAERPEGSISTLTIQRTEQRDSAMYRCASSLAIDSGAGANVLTFGAGSRLTVL.

This clonotype showed up many times. The V and J genes are TRBV6-5 and TRBJ1-2; 7 bases are shared with TRBD1. In germline, CDR1 is MNHEY, CDR2 SVGAGI. Unmatched junction bases numbered 4, after V lost 4 bases and J lost 8 bases. The CDR3 extends over 12 amino acids. CDR3 amino acids: CASSWGQYGYTF. The CDR3, as DNA: TGTGCCAGCAGTTGGGGACAGTACGGCTACACCTTC.

Ten or more counts support this clonotype. V and J are TRBV7-6 and TRBJ2-6; D may be TRBD2 (5 bases). Looked up from germline, CDR1 is SGHVS and CDR2 is FNYEAQ. V was clipped by 10 bases and J by 0 bases, with 10 bases between them. This CDR3 region has 14 residues. The DNA of the CDR3 is TGTGCCACTCTAGACTACTCTGGGGCCAACGTCCTGACTTTC. Its protein product is CATLDYSGANVLTF.

This clonotype was counted at least ten times. This chain links TRBV18 with TRBJ2-1, with D possibly being TRBD1 or TRBD2 (6 bases each). Trimming pared 6 bases from V and 5 bases from J, leaving 20 bases between. Germline CDR1 is KGHSH and CDR2 is LQKENI. There are 16 residues in the CDR3. The CDR3 DNA sequence: TGTGCCAGCTCGGTTAGGTTGCAGGGGACTGACAATGAGCAGTTCTTC. Amino acids: CASSVRLQGTDNEQFF. Looking up the rest from reference TRBV18 and TRBJ2-1 gives the full variable domain: NAGVMQNPRHLVRRRGQEARLRCSPMKGHSHVYWYRQLPEEGLKFMVYLQKENIIDESGMPKERFSAEFPKEGPSILRIQQVVRGDSAAYFCASSVRLQGTDNEQFFGPGTRLTVL.

This clonotype was recorded many times. The chain employs TRBV20-1 and TRBJ1-5; D is undetermined. The CDR3 length is 12 residues. CDR1 is DFQATT, CDR2 SNEGSKA, per germline (reference sequence). V shed 5 bases and J shed 3 bases, with 8 bases lying between them. The CDR3 region has the DNA TGCAGTGCTGCAGGTTACAATCAGCCCCAGCATTTT. Residues: CSAAGYNQPQHF.

This chain uses TRBV27 with TRBJ1-3; 8 bases agree with TRBD1. The CDR3 has 16 amino acids. CDR1 and CDR2 (germline): MNHEY, SMNVEV (reference sequence). Trimming at V came to 5 bases and at J to 4 bases, leaving 10 bases not matched to a gene. The CDR3 DNA follows: TGTGCCAGCAGTGGGACGACAGGGGTACTAGGAAACACCATATATTTT. As protein: CASSGTTGVLGNTIYF.

This clonotype has a count of ten or more. CDR3 DNA: TGCGCCAGCAGCCCAAGCGGGGGCGACGAGCAGTACGTC. Translation gives CASSPSGGDEQYV. This chain joins TRBV5-1 and TRBJ2-7, with 8 nucleotides matching TRBD2. The V gene end was trimmed by 4 bases and the J gene end by 5 bases; junction bases not matched to a gene: 5. The CDR3 is 13 residues long. Germline V lookup: CDR1 SGHRS, CDR2 YFSETQ.